This TCR beta chain is from a study of identical twins. TCRdb re-called the 5' RACE reads with MiXCR, one entry per CDR3 protein. The sample carries 750,000 to 950,000 distinct CDR3 sequences, 9% to 15% recorded once. V shed 6 bases, J shed 0 bases, and the junction held 5 bases outside the gene matches. The CDR3 has 18 residues. Germline V lookup: CDR1 LGHDT, CDR2 YNNKEL (reference sequence). This sample also belongs to another study, concerning yellow fever vaccine responses in identical twins.

The sample comprised PBMCs. This TCR derives from a woman aged 18-29 years in good health. V is TRBV3-1 and J is TRBJ2-1; the match to TRBD2 covers 16 bases. Written as DNA, the CDR3 is TGTGCCAGCAGGGAGGGACTAGCGGGGGGGAGCTCCTACAATGAGCAGTTCTTC. This encodes CASREGLAGGSSYNEQFF.